This T cell receptor beta chain was captured in a study of T-cell memory formation after mild COVID-19 (dated by TCRdb to 2020 to 2022). Some background on the complete study: TCR sequence clusters from the two donors were found to be largely donor specific. In two donors, T-cell clones that expanded and contracted after mild COVID-19 were followed by sequencing TCRalpha and TCRbeta repertoires longitudinally. Two young, previously healthy adult volunteers, one female and one male, were included in the cohort. Findings and caveats that apply to the study as a whole: The study covered only a couple of mild cases, and larger cohorts including severe cases with pre-infection samples were considered necessary. Clones that contracted from day 15 to 85 showed balanced CD4/CD8 phenotypes, whereas a second wave of clones that expanded from day 15 to 37 leaned towards CD4+. SARS-CoV-2 specificity was not confirmed for the second-wave clones peaking on day 37. Some responding clones were found in pre-infection memory, which suggests that pre-existing cross-reactive memory T cells took part in the SARS-CoV-2 response. Contracting CD4+ clones appeared mostly in the CM and EM memory subsets, whereas CD8+ clones were enriched in EMRA.

Ficoll-Paque density gradient centrifugation was used to isolate PBMCs. Relative to germline, V is missing 6 bases and J is missing 7 bases, with 8 bases of the junction outside any gene match. From the cysteine through the phenylalanine, the CDR3 covers 14 amino acids. Only CDR3 DNA is held: 42 bases, read in frame from base 1. The run used an Illumina NovaSeq 6000. TCRalpha and TCRbeta cDNA libraries were built by 5'RACE with constant-segment primers, adding sample barcodes and unique molecular identifiers. RNA was extracted from every sample with Trizol reagent. The libraries were amplified in two PCR steps, and the second step added a second sample barcode and Illumina TruSeq adapters. Libraries were sequenced on an Illumina NovaSeq with 2 x 150 bp paired-end reads. In the paper's pipeline: Demultiplexing of reads and collapsing into UMI-guided consensus sequences were performed with migec v1.2.7. Using mixcr v2.1.11, the UMI consensuses were aligned to TRA and TRB V and J templates and assembled into clonotypes. Clonotypes were classified as expanded or contracted when called significant by both edgeR and NoisET, with noise models trained on biological replicates. For edgeR calls, a false discovery rate-adjusted p below 0.01 and a log2 fold-change threshold of 1 were applied. PCA with hierarchical clustering of max-normalized trajectories of the 1000 most abundant clonotypes was used as exploratory dynamics analysis. Each responding clone was given a CD4 or CD8 phenotype based on the CD4+ and CD8+ repertoires, which had been sequenced separately. The raw public reads went through TCRdb reprocessing: fastp at Q25, MiXCR clone calling, in-frame beta chains kept. Rows are combined by CDR3 protein, so each entry shows the most common genes and DNA. The V and J calls and clone size are TCRdb's, not the authors'. This sample holds some 270,000 distinct CDR3 sequences; approximately 15% were observed only once. The top ten constitute 2.1% of the sample.

This clonotype was detected a few times. What antigen it recognizes has not been identified. No much larger clonotype is one base removed from it; base qualities were not supplied. The rearranged chain carries TRBV12-3 or TRBV12-4 and TRBJ1-4, and 7 junction bases match TRBD1. The clonotype was recovered from an adult woman who had mild COVID-19 (a few samples of this study predate the infection). The sample titles of this study are shuffled in the database, so cell type and time point are left out; the donor was told from shared clones. Sequenced sample: PBMCs or a T cell subset sorted from them (not recorded which). Here is the DNA: TGTGCCAGCAGGGGGGACAGCCAAGGTGAAAAACTGTTTTTT. Its translation is CASRGDSQGEKLFF.